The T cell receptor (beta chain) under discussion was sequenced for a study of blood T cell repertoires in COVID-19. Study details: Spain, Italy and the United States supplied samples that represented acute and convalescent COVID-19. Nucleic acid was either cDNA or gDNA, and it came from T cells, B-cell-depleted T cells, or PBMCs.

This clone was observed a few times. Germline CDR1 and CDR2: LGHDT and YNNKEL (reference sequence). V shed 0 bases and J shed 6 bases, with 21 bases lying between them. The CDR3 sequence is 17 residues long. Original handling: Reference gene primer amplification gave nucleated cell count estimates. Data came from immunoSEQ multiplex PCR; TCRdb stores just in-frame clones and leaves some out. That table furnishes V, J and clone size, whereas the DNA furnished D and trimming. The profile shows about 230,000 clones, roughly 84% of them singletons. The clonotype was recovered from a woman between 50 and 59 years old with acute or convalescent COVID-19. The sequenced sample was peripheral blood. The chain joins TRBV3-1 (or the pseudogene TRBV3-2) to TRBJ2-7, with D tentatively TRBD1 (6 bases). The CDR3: CASSQETSGQRFPEQYF. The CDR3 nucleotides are TGTGCCAGCAGCCAAGAAACCTCCGGACAGAGATTCCCCGAGCAGTACTTC.